This T cell receptor beta chain was profiled in a study of T cell responses to AZD1222 COVID-19 vaccine. Generated by immunoSEQ multiplex PCR, the TCRdb table keeps only in-frame clones and is missing some. Among about 130,000 clones listed, roughly 89% were seen once. This CDR3 is built from 15 residues. V was cut by 8 bases and J by 0 bases, with 17 bases left in between. Germline CDR1 is MDHEN and CDR2 is SYDVKM. This clone has just one count. The chain has TRBV28 and TRBJ2-7; D is unclear. This receptor was identified in an adult in good health. The sequencing used peripheral blood, collected on day 0 of AZD1222 vaccination. In DNA, the CDR3 is TGTGCCAGCTCGCAGTTTGACCGCTTCTCCTACGAGCAGTACTTC. Translation: CASSQFDRFSYEQYF.